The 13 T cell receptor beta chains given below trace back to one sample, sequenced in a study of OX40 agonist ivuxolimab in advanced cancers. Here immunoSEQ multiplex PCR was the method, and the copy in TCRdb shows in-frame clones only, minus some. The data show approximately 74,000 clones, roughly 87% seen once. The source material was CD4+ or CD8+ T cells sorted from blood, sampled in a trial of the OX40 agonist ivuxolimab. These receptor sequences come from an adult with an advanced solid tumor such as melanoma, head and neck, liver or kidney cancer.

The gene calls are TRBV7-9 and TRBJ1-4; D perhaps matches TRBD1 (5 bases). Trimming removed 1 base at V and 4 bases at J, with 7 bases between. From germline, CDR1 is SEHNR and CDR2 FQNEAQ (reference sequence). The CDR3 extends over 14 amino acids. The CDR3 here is CASSLGQFNEKLFF. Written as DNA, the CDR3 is TGTGCCAGCAGCTTAGGACAGTTTAATGAAAAACTGTTTTTT. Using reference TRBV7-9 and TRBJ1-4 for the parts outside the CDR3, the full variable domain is DTGVSQNPRHKITKRGQNVTFRCDPISEHNRLYWYRQTLGQGPEFLTYFQNEAQLEKSRLLSDRFSAERPKGSFSTLEIQRTEQGDSAMYLCASSLGQFNEKLFFGSGTQLSVL.

CDR3 sequence (DNA): TGTGCCAGCAGTCTCAGGGGGCCTGGAAACACCATATATTTT. Its protein product is CASSLRGPGNTIYF. The J gene is TRBJ1-3, the V gene TRBV5-6; 8 nucleotides line up with TRBD1. Losses at the gene ends were 5 bases for V and 2 bases for J; bases not matched to a gene: 3. CDR3 size: 14 residues. CDR1 SGHDT and CDR2 YYEEEE come from the germline V gene.

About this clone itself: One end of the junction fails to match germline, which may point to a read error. CDR3 sequence: CATSGGFYGYTF. The CDR3 bases are TGTGCCACCAGTGGGGGATTCTATGGCTACACCTTC. The chain uses TRBV6-1 and TRBJ1-2, with a possible D match to TRBD1 (5 bases). CDR3 length: 12 amino acids. The germline V gene encodes CDR1 MNHNS and CDR2 SASEGT.

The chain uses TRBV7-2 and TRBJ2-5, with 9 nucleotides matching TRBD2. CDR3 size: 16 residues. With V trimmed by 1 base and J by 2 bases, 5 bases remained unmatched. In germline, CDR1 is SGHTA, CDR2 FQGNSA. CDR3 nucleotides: TGTGCCAGCAGCTTAGTCCCCCTAGCGGGACAAGAGACCCAGTACTTC. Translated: CASSLVPLAGQETQYF.

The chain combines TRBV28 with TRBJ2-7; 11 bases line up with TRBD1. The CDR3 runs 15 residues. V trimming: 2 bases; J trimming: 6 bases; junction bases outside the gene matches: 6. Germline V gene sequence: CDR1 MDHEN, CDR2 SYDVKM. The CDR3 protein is CASSLAGQGVGEQYF. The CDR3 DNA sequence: TGTGCCAGCAGTTTAGCGGGACAGGGGGTGGGCGAGCAGTACTTC.

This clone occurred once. The CDR3 here is CASSSSRDRGHNEQFF. The CDR3 DNA reads as TGTGCCAGCAGCTCGTCCCGGGACAGGGGTCACAATGAGCAGTTCTTC. The rearrangement uses TRBV7-3 and TRBJ2-1, with 10 bases matching TRBD1. V gave up 4 bases and J gave up 5 bases; unmatched junction bases: 8. The germline V gene has CDR1 SGHTA and CDR2 FQGTGA. The CDR3 runs 16 residues.

The CDR3 is CASRARQGFAEAFF. The CDR3 coding sequence is TGTGCCAGCAGAGCCCGACAGGGTTTCGCTGAAGCTTTCTTT. The rearrangement uses TRBV6-5 and TRBJ1-1, with TRBD1 matching 7 bases. CDR1 and CDR2 from the germline V gene are MNHEY and SVGAGI. J gave up 6 bases and V 6 bases, and 10 bases lay outside the gene matches. The CDR3 covers 14 residues.

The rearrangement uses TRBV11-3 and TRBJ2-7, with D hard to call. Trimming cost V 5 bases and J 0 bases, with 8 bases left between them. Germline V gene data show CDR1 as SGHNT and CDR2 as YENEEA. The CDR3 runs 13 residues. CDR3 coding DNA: TGTGCCAGCAGCCAATCTTACTCCTACGAGCAGTACTTC. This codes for CASSQSYSYEQYF.

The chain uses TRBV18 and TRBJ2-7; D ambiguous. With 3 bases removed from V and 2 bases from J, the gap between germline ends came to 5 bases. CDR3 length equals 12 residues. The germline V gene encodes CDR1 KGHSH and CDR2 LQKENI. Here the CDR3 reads CASSPSAYEQYF. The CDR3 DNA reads TGTGCCAGCTCACCCTCAGCCTACGAGCAGTACTTC.

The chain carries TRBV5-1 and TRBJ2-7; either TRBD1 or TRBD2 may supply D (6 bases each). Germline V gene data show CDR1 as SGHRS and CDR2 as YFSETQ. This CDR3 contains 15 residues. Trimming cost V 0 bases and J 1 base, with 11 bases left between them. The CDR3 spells CASSLDGGPSYEQYF. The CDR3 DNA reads TGCGCCAGCAGCTTGGACGGGGGCCCGTCCTACGAGCAGTACTTC.

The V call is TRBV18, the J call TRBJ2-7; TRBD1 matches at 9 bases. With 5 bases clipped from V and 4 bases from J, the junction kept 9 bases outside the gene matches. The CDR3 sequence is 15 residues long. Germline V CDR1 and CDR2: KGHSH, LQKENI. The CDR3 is CASSTPDRGGYEQYF. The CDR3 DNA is TGTGCCAGCTCAACTCCGGACAGGGGCGGGTACGAGCAGTACTTC.

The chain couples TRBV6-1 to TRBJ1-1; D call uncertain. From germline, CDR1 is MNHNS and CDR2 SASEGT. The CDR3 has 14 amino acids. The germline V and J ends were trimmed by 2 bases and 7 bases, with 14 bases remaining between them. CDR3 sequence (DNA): TGTGCCAGCAGTGAATTGGTCGAAACGCTTGAAGCTTTCTTT. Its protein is CASSELVETLEAFF.

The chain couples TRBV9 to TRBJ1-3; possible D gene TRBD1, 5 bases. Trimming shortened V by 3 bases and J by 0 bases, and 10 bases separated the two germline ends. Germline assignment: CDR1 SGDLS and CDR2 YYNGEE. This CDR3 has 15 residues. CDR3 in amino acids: CASSAGGPSGNTIYF. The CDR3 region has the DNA TGTGCCAGCAGCGCCGGGGGTCCCTCTGGAAACACCATATATTTT.